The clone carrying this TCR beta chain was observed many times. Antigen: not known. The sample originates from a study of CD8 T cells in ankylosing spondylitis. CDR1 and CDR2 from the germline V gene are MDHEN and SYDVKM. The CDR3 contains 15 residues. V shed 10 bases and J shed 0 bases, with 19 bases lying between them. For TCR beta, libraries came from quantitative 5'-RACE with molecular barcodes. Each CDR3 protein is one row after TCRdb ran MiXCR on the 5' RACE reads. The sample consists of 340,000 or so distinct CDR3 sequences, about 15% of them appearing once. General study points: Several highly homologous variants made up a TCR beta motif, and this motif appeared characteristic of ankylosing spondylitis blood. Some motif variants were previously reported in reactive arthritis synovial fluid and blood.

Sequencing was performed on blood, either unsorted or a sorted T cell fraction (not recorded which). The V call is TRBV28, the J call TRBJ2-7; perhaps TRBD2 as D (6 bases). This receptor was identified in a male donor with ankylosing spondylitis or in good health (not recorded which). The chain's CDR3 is CATSRVGGSSYEQYF. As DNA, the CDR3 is TGTGCCACATCTCGCGTCGGGGGAAGCTCCTACGAGCAGTACTTC.